These 30 T cell receptor delta chains came from one sample sequenced in a study of gamma-delta T cells after stem cell transplantation. TCRdb reanalysed the RT-PCR reads via CATT. The data contain several thousand delta-chain clones, about 15% of them singletons. Specimen: gamma-delta T cells. These receptors came from a human donor. It is not recorded whose cells these are; they may come from a transplant donor.

This clone was found a few times. This chain connects TRDV1 to TRDJ1, with 13 bases matching TRDD3. Germline V CDR1 and CDR2: TSWWSYY, QGS. The CDR3 totals 24 residues. The V and J ends lost 2 bases and 7 bases, in that order; junction bases with no gene match: 31. The CDR3 here is CALGEYGGVRPAFLVLGDTGKLIF. In nucleotides, the CDR3 is TGTGCTCTTGGGGAATACGGTGGAGTGCGTCCGGCCTTCCTCGTACTGGGGGATACGGGTAAACTCATCTTT.

Concerning this clone itself: A much bigger clone sits one base away, suggesting this may be a read error. The CDR3 is CACDTPYWGTPRSCDTRQMFF. CDR3 bases: TGTGCCTGTGACACCCCGTACTGGGGGACGCCCCGCTCCTGTGACACCCGACAGATGTTTTTC. The J gene was recorded as TRDJ3; no V gene was called; TRDD3, the table's D call, was not compared with the DNA. This CDR3 is 21 amino acids long.

V is TRDV3 and J is TRDJ1, with TRDD3 matching 9 bases. Assignment of the J gene here rests on matching the DNA to germline, because TCRdb gives none. V shed 2 bases and J 0 bases; nucleotides not matched to a gene: 19. The germline gives CDR1 TVYSNPD, CDR2 GDNSRS (reference sequence). The CDR3 contains 19 residues. This CDR3 reads CAFRGIDWGRLKHTDKLIF. DNA of the CDR3: TGTGCCTTTCGGGGGATAGACTGGGGGAGACTAAAGCACACCGATAAACTCATCTTT.

This chain uses TRDV1 with TRDJ1; D assignment may be TRDD2 or TRDD3 (5 bases each). CDR1 and CDR2 (germline): TSWWSYY, QGS. V dropped 0 bases and J dropped 0 bases, with 29 bases sitting between them. The CDR3 is 22 amino acids. This CDR3 is CALGELTYKRGTWGPYTDKLIF. The CDR3 nucleotides read TGTGCTCTTGGGGAACTTACCTACAAACGAGGTACTTGGGGACCGTACACCGATAAACTCATCTTT.

This clone is medium-sized (0.01 to 0.1%) within its sample. J is TRDJ2 and V is TRDV1, with 8 bases identical to TRDD3. V gave up 1 base and J gave up 7 bases; unmatched junction bases: 20. CDR1 and CDR2 (germline): TSWWSYY, QGS. This CDR3 comprises 20 residues. CDR3 loop: CALGEPFPRAGGPQEAQLFF. DNA of the CDR3: TGTGCTCTTGGGGAACCCTTCCCCCGGGCTGGGGGACCCCAGGAAGCACAACTCTTCTTT.

This clone was counted only a few times. One end of the junction fails to match germline, which may point to a read error. The rearrangement joins TRDV2 to TRDJ3; 9 nucleotides align to TRDD3. The CDR3 has 18 amino acids. Germline lookup yields CDR1 GEAIGNYY and CDR2 EKD. CDR3 region: CACDTGDTRSLDTLQMFF. DNA of the CDR3: TGTGCCTGTGACACCGGGGATACGCGCTCCTTGGACACCCTACAGATGTTTTTC.

The V segment is TRDV2, and no J call was made; TRDD3 is taken as the D call from the table, unchecked against the DNA. The germline V gene has CDR1 GEAIGNYY and CDR2 EKD. This CDR3 has 18 residues. The CDR3 spells CACDRRGESSWDTRKMFF. The DNA of the CDR3 is TGTGCCTGTGACAGAAGGGGGGAGAGCTCCTGGGACACCCGAAAAATGTTTTTC.

In its sample, this clone was seen a few times. This chain connects TRDV3 to TRDJ1; 10 nucleotides match TRDD3. Germline V gives CDR1 TVYSNPD, CDR2 GDNSRS (reference sequence). The CDR3 runs to 17 residues. V was pared by 4 bases and J by 3 bases, with 17 bases of the junction left unmatched. The CDR3 reads CAYMPGGIRRLADKLIF. For the CDR3, the DNA is TGTGCCTATATGCCGGGGGGGATACGGAGATTAGCCGATAAACTCATCTTT.

This clone was counted only a few times. The J gene is TRDJ1, the V gene TRDV1; D remains ambiguous. The germline V gene encodes CDR1 TSWWSYY and CDR2 QGS. The CDR3 loop spans 16 amino acids. V was cut by 3 bases and J by 3 bases, with 17 bases left in between. CDR3 amino acids: CALGEPGRDLSDKLIF. CDR3 nucleotides: TGTGCTCTTGGGGAGCCAGGACGAGACCTCTCCGATAAACTCATCTTT.

This clone qualifies as medium-sized. CDR3 sequence: CACDTGGYTDKLIF. In DNA form, the CDR3 reads TGTGCCTGTGACACCGGGGGATACACCGATAAACTCATCTTT. The rearrangement uses TRDV2 and TRDJ1; 7 bases align to TRDD3. Germline CDR1 GEAIGNYY, CDR2 EKD. CDR3 length: 14 amino acids. After removal of 0 bases from V and 0 bases from J, the junction contained 0 bases not matched to a gene.

Only a few counts were recorded for this clone. With only one base between it and a far larger clone, this is likely a read error. The chain couples TRDV2 to TRDJ3, with a weak D call TRDD3 (6 bases). The CDR3 runs 16 residues. Germline V gene data show CDR1 as GEAIGNYY and CDR2 as EKD. With 3 bases removed from V and 0 bases from J, the gap between germline ends came to 8 bases. The CDR3 here is CACDRGSSWDTRQMFF. Written as DNA, the CDR3 is TGTGCCTGTGACCGGGGGAGCTCCTGGGACACCCGACAGATGTTTTTC.

The CDR3 sequence is CAFTLGTLTAQLFF. In DNA, the CDR3 is TGTGCCTTTACTTTGGGTACTTTGACCGCACAACTCTTCTTT. The J segment is TRDJ2; no V gene was assigned. CDR3 length: 14 amino acids.

This clone turned up a few times. The chain couples TRAV29/DV5 to TRDJ1; D may be TRDD3 (9 bases). V lost 3 bases and J lost 0, with 45 bases in between. CDR1 and CDR2 (germline): NSMFDY, ISSIKDK. The CDR3 length is 25 residues. The CDR3 coding sequence is TGTGCAGCAACCATATTACTTCCTACAATGGCAGGGCCTACTGGGGGACATCCGTACACCGATAAACTCATCTTT. Protein product: CAATILLPTMAGPTGGHPYTDKLIF.

Details on this clone: One end of the junction does not line up with germline, which may come from a read error. The chain carries TRDV2 and TRDJ3; TRDD3 matches at 9 bases. Looked up from germline, CDR1 is GEAIGNYY and CDR2 is EKD. This CDR3 has 19 residues. The CDR3 DNA is TGTGCCTGTGACACCAGTACTGGGGGAAGCTCCTTGGACACCCGACAGATGTTTTTC. Translation: CACDTSTGGSSLDTRQMFF.

Of note for this clone: One end of the junction does not line up with germline, which may come from a read error. For the CDR3, the DNA is TGTGCCTGTGACGCCGGAAGGGGGGATACCAGATCCTGGGACACCCGAAAGATGTTTTTC. Its protein product is CACDAGRGDTRSWDTRKMFF. The V call is TRDV2, the J call TRDJ3; 9 bases line up with TRDD3. Here the J gene was assigned by germline matching of the DNA, as TCRdb has none. Germline CDR1 is GEAIGNYY and CDR2 is EKD. The CDR3 extends over 20 amino acids.

V usage is TRDV1 and J usage is TRDJ1; D unclear. CDR1 is TSWWSYY, CDR2 QGS, per germline. There are 15 residues in the CDR3. The V end was cut by 2 bases, the J end by 0 bases, with 10 bases between. CDR3 in amino acids: CALGESELYTDKLIF. In nucleotides, the CDR3 is TGTGCTCTTGGGGAAAGTGAGTTGTACACCGATAAACTCATCTTT.

This clone has just a few counts. One junction end does not reproduce the germline sequence, and a read error may be involved. This chain uses TRDV2 with TRDJ3, with TRDD3 matching 7 bases. Germline CDR1 is GEAIGNYY and CDR2 is EKD. The CDR3 has 18 residues. In DNA, the CDR3 is TGTGCCTGTGACACCGCTGGGGGCCACTCCTGGTACACCCTACAGATGTTTTTC. Encoded protein: CACDTAGGHSWYTLQMFF.

A few counts support this clone. This chain links TRDV1 with TRDJ2; 9 nucleotides match TRDD3. Germline V lookup: CDR1 TSWWSYY, CDR2 QGS. V lost 11 bases, J lost 5 bases, and 15 bases stayed unmatched. This CDR3 region has 16 residues. The CDR3: CASGESRGILTAQLFF. Written as DNA, the CDR3 is TGTGCTAGTGGGGAAAGCCGGGGGATACTTACAGCACAACTCTTCTTT.

The chain uses TRAV29/DV5 and TRDJ1; 9 positions match TRDD3. No J segment appears in TCRdb, so it was assigned here by matching the sequence to germline. Unmatched junction bases numbered 20, after V lost 2 bases and J lost 3 bases. This CDR3 spans 19 amino acids. The V gene's germline CDR1 is NSMFDY and CDR2 ISSIKDK. CDR3 in DNA: TGTGCAGCAAGATACCGTACTACCACCGGGGGATACCGTGCCGATAAACTCATCTTT. Its protein product is CAARYRTTTGGYRADKLIF. The full variable domain, rest sourced from reference TRAV29/DV5 and TRDJ1, is DQQVKQNSPSLSVQEGRISILNCDYTNSMFDYFLWYKKYPAEGPTFLISISSIKDKNEDGRFTVFLNKSAKHLSLHIVPSQPGDSAVYFCAARYRTTTGGYRADKLIFGKGTRVTVEP.

By sample fraction, this clone is medium-sized. The same CDR3 is also encoded by other DNA sequences in this sample. The chain couples TRDV2 to TRDJ1; perhaps TRDD3 as D (5 bases). V gave up 0 bases and J gave up 0 bases, with 13 bases separating them. Looked up from germline, CDR1 is GEAIGNYY and CDR2 is EKD. CDR3 length: 16 amino acids. CDR3 nucleotides: TGTGCCTGTGACACCCATTACGGGGACTACACCGATAAACTCATCTTT. It translates to CACDTHYGDYTDKLIF.

In its sample, this clone was seen a few times. This may be a read error, as it is one base from a much larger clone. The chain has TRDV2 and TRDJ2; the match to TRDD3 covers 12 bases. The V segment lost 4 bases and the J segment 4 bases; nucleotides outside the gene matches: 3. The CDR3 sequence is 15 residues long. Germline CDR1 GEAIGNYY, CDR2 EKD. The CDR3 is CACEVLGDTTAQLFF. CDR3 DNA sequence: TGTGCCTGTGAGGTACTGGGGGATACGACAGCACAACTCTTCTTT.

The chain employs TRDV1 and TRDJ2; 7 bases line up with TRDD3. Germline values: CDR1 TSWWSYY, CDR2 QGS. The CDR3 is 18 residues long. V was clipped by 3 bases and J by 9 bases; unmatched bases: 19. The DNA of the CDR3 is TGTGCTCTTGGGGATAGACTAATGGGGGAAACGGGACCTACACAACTCTTCTTT. It encodes CALGDRLMGETGPTQLFF.

This clone was detected only a few times. Being one base from a much bigger clone, this may be a read error. The chain is built from TRDV2 and TRDJ1, with 9 bases lining up with TRDD3. This CDR3 comprises 18 residues. V was clipped by 3 bases and J by 0 bases; unmatched bases: 13. Germline CDR1 is GEAIGNYY and CDR2 is EKD. The CDR3 DNA reads as TGTGCCTGTGACGCGGGGTACTGGGGGAACCGGTACACCGATAAACTCATCTTT. This codes for CACDAGYWGNRYTDKLIF.

The chain has TRDV1 and TRDJ1, with 13 bases identical to TRDD3. Germline V CDR1 and CDR2: TSWWSYY, QGS. The CDR3 has 20 residues. Trimming at V came to 4 bases and at J to 1 base, leaving 15 bases not matched to a gene. The CDR3 loop is CALGGQDWGIRGGGTDKLIF. DNA of the CDR3: TGTGCTCTTGGGGGCCAGGACTGGGGGATACGCGGAGGAGGCACCGATAAACTCATCTTT.

A few counts support this clone. The V and J genes are TRDV1 and TRDJ1; 9 bases line up with TRDD3. V gave up 10 bases and J gave up 2 bases; unmatched junction bases: 38. This CDR3 has 24 amino acids. From germline, CDR1 is TSWWSYY and CDR2 QGS. DNA of the CDR3: TGTGCTCCTGGTCGCAACTTCCCCACCATCACTGGGGGACTATCATATTCGTGGACCGATAAACTCATCTTT. Protein product: CAPGRNFPTITGGLSYSWTDKLIF.

In regard to this clone: One end of the junction does not line up with germline, which may come from a read error. This chain links TRDV3 with TRDJ1, with 13 nucleotides matching TRDD3. Germline V gives CDR1 TVYSNPD, CDR2 GDNSRS (reference sequence). The CDR3 is 25 amino acids. CDR3 sequence reads: CAFVGHILGDTRCQTRGFYTDKLIF. CDR3 nucleotide sequence: TGTGCCTTTGTCGGCCATATACTGGGGGATACGCGATGCCAGACTAGGGGATTTTACACCGATAAGCTCATCTTT.

This clone was counted between two and nine times. The chain combines TRDV1 with TRDJ3, with 9 bases lining up with TRDD3. The germline V gene has CDR1 TSWWSYY and CDR2 QGS. Trimming took 2 bases from V and 3 from J; bases not matched to a gene: 8. This CDR3 contains 19 residues. The CDR3 region is CALGEDRLGDNWDTRQMFF. For the CDR3, the DNA is TGTGCTCTTGGGGAAGATCGATTGGGGGATAACTGGGACACCCGACAGATGTTTTTC.

By sample fraction, this clone is medium-sized (0.01 to 0.1%). The chain uses TRDV2 and TRDJ3; 7 positions match TRDD3. This CDR3 comprises 21 residues. In germline, CDR1 is GEAIGNYY, CDR2 EKD. The V gene end was trimmed by 0 bases and the J gene end by 0 bases; junction bases not matched to a gene: 13. This CDR3 reads CACDTWGTTSGNSWDTRQMFF. The CDR3 DNA is TGTGCCTGTGACACCTGGGGGACCACAAGCGGAAACTCCTGGGACACCCGACAGATGTTTTTC.

V gene TRDV2 combines with J gene TRDJ3, with 8 bases identical to TRDD3. TCRdb records no J gene; here it was assigned by comparing the DNA to germline. The CDR3 is 20 residues long. Germline CDR1 GEAIGNYY, CDR2 EKD. V lost 1 base and J lost 2; bases outside the gene matches: 12. The CDR3 DNA reads TGTGCCTGTGACACGGCTTCTCGACTGGGGGTTCCCTGGGACACCCGACAGATGTTTTTC. Its protein product is CACDTASRLGVPWDTRQMFF.

This clone was counted a few times. The listed TCRdb protein conflicts with the DNA translation at residue 7, and the protein shown is translated directly from the DNA. The rearrangement joins TRDV1 to TRDJ1; D is unclear. Germline V CDR1 and CDR2: TSWWSYY, QGS. This CDR3 has 17 amino acids. The V and J ends lost 0 bases and 0 bases respectively, with 14 bases between them. In DNA, the CDR3 is TGTGCTCTTGGGGAACTAAGGGACTCCCTATACACCGATAAACTCATCTTT. Protein sequence: CALGELRDSLYTDKLIF.